This TCR beta chain was recorded in a study of blood T cell repertoires in COVID-19. With 4 bases clipped from V and 6 bases from J, the junction kept 12 bases outside the gene matches. The germline gives CDR1 LGHDT, CDR2 YNNKEL (reference sequence). There are 17 residues in the CDR3. Assay: immunoSEQ multiplex PCR; the TCRdb copy retains only in-frame clones and omits some. The sample carries roughly 380,000 clones, around 91% recorded once. The sequence was collected from a middle-aged woman with COVID-19, enrolled during active disease. Sequenced input: peripheral blood. V gene TRBV3-1 (or the pseudogene TRBV3-2) combines with J gene TRBJ2-1, with 10 bases matching TRBD2. The CDR3 here is CASSLAGLAASVNEQFF. In DNA form, the CDR3 reads TGTGCCAGCAGCCTCGCCGGACTAGCGGCCTCTGTCAATGAGCAGTTCTTC.